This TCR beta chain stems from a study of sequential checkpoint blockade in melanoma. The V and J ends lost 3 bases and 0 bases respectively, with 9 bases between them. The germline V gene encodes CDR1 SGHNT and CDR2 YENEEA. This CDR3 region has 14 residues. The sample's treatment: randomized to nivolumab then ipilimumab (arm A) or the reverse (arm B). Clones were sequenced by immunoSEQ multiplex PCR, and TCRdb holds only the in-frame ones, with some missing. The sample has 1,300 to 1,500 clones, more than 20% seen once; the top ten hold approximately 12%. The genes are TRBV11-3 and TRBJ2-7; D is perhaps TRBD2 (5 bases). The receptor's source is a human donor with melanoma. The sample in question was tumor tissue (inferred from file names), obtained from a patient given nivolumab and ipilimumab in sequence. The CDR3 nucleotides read TGTGCCAGCAGCTTCGGTAGCGACTCCTACGAGCAGTACTTC. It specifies CASSFGSDSYEQYF.